The 2 T cell receptor beta chains presented below share a single source sample, sequenced in a study of blood T cell repertoires in COVID-19. TCRdb's copy holds only in-frame clones and misses some; the assay was immunoSEQ multiplex PCR. Of roughly 62,000 clones in the sample, less than 85% were seen once. Sequencing was done on a sample of peripheral blood. Receptor source: a man aged 60 to 75 with acute or convalescent COVID-19.

The CDR3 coding sequence is TGCGCCAGCAGTCCTAGCGGGAGGACGGATACGCAGTATTTT. Protein sequence: CASSPSGRTDTQYF. The rearrangement joins TRBV10-2 to TRBJ2-3, with TRBD2 identical over 11 bases. The J segment lost 6 bases and the V segment lost 5 bases, leaving 4 bases of the junction unmatched. In germline, CDR1 is WSHSY, CDR2 SAAADI. The CDR3 loop spans 14 amino acids.

This clone was detected only a few times. V usage is TRBV2 and J usage is TRBJ1-4, with 7 bases identical to TRBD1. V lost 4 bases, J lost 1 base, and 3 bases stayed unmatched. CDR1 and CDR2 (germline): SNHLY, FYNNEI. The length of the CDR3 is 15 residues. The CDR3 DNA is TGTGCCAGCAGTGCCCCAGGGGGAACTAATGAAAAACTGTTTTTT. Translation: CASSAPGGTNEKLFF.